The rows below give T cell receptor beta chains drawn from one sample of a study of OX40 agonist ivuxolimab in advanced cancers. Only in-frame clones appear in the TCRdb table, and some are missing; sequencing was by immunoSEQ multiplex PCR. The repertoire holds tens of thousands of clones, with over 85% as singletons. The sample in question was CD4+ or CD8+ T cells sorted from blood, obtained in a trial of the OX40 agonist ivuxolimab. All receptors derive from an adult with an advanced solid tumor such as melanoma, head and neck, liver or kidney cancer. Both conserved end residues are trimmed from each CDR3.

>TRBV5-8|TRBJ2-3
ASSDRAGTITDTQY
>TRBV14|TRBJ1-1
ASSQGGREAF
>TRBV27|TRBJ1-2
ASSPLHRGQDYGYT
>TRBV10-2|TRBJ1-5
ASSAAGFQPQH
>TRBV7-2|TRBJ1-1
ASSFSREAPVKTEAF
>TRBV9|TRBJ1-5
ASSAGQAINQPQH
>TRBV27|TRBJ2-5
ASSLFFPTASQETQY
>TRBV27|TRBJ1-2
ASSSGELNGYT
>TRBV9|TRBJ2-7
ASSLQGLAGDPLIHEQY
>TRBV4-1|TRBJ1-1
ASSQPGQGRDTEAF
>TRBV7-2|TRBJ2-7
ASSLGGRWFVHEQY
>TRBV27|TRBJ1-1
AIRDGPAAF
>TRBV28|TRBJ1-6
ASSYGQGASSYNSPLH
>TRBV6-5|TRBJ1-5
ASSLYEDQPQH
>TRBV5-4|TRBJ1-1
ASSPDIPSFPNTEAF
>TRBV7-9|TRBJ2-1
ASSQFLGGATSYNEQF
>TRBV4-3|.
ASSQEAGYEQY
>TRBV5-5|TRBJ1-1
ASSQTGPEDTEAF
>TRBV4-3|TRBJ2-3
ASSQDLDRVTDTQY
>TRBV4-1|TRBJ2-7
ASSQAGGAGVPYEQY
>TRBV5-1|TRBJ2-7
ASSLDWGGYEQY
>TRBV9|TRBJ1-3
ASSGALSGNTIY
>TRBV5-1|TRBJ2-7
ASSQAGQGEPSNEQY
>TRBV11-2|TRBJ2-7
ASSFFETGSNEQY
>TRBV19|TRBJ1-5
ASSKYYGTDSNQPQH
>TRBV5-5|TRBJ2-7
ASSLKGQESHEQY
>TRBV10-2|TRBJ2-1
ASSGLQGALGGEQF
>TRBV19|TRBJ2-3
ASSPLPGQGADTQY
>TRBV7-2|TRBJ1-1
ASSLIYGQGPEAF
>TRBV7-9|TRBJ2-7
ASSRRTGTYEQY
>TRBV11-2|TRBJ2-1
ASAPGQGAYNEQF
>TRBV7-2|TRBJ2-1
ASSPLSGLVINNEQF
>TRBV6-5|TRBJ2-7
ASRAFSYEQY
>TRBV19|TRBJ1-6
ASSARTGADSPLH
>TRBV6-5|TRBJ1-5
ASRPRDPYQPQH
>TRBV9|TRBJ1-5
ASSEGGAGNQPQH
>TRBV7-8|TRBJ1-6
ASSATTGVKSPLH
>TRBV5-4|TRBJ1-1
ASSLAGQTNEAF
>TRBV6-5|TRBJ2-7
ASSELGIPYEQY
>TRBV5-4|TRBJ2-7
ASSLYLANEQY
>TRBV27|TRBJ2-5
ASSLWGQGQETQY
>TRBV2|TRBJ1-5
ASSDGGLPYGNQPQH